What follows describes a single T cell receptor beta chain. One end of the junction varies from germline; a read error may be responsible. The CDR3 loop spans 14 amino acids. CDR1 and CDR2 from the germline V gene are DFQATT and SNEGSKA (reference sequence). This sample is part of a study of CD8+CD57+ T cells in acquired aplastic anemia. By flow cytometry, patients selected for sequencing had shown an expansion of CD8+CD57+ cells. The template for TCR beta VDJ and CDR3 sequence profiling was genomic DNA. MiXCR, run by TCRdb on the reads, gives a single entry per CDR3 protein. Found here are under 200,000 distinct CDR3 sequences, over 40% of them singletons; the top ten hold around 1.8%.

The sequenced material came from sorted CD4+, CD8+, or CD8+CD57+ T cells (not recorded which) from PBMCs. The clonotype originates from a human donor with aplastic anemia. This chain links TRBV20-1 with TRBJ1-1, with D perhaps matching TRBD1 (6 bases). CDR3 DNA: TGTAGTGCTAGAGGGTACAGGGTGGACACTGAAGCTTTCTTT. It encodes CSARGYRVDTEAFF.